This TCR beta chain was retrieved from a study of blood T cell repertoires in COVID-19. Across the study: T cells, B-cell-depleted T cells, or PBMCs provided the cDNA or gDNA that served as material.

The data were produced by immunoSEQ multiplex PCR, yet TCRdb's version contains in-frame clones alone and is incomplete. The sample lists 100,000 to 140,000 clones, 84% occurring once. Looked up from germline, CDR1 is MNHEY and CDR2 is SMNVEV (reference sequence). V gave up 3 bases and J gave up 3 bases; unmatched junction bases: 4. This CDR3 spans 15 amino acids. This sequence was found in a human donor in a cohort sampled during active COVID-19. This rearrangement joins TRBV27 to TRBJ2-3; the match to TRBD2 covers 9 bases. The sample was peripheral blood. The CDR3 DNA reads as TGTGCCAGCAGTTTCAACCTAGCGGGGACAGATACGCAGTATTTT. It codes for CASSFNLAGTDTQYF.